This is a list of T cell receptor beta chains from one sample in a study of cytomegalovirus exposure and HLA in healthy donors. Generated by immunoSEQ multiplex PCR, the TCRdb table keeps only in-frame clones and is missing some. The sample includes approximately 130,000 clones, around 77% seen only once; the top ten take around 1.2%. Sequenced input: PBMCs. The receptor set was obtained from a man in his fifties in good health and CMV-seronegative. CDR3s include the opening cysteine and the closing phenylalanine or tryptophan. Each record gives: CDR3 length, J gene, V gene, clone size, D gene, CDR3 DNA, CDR3 protein. D genes are given only for firm matches. The size entry is marked missing in some rows and otherwise reads once, few, many or a size class.

15 | TRBJ2-7 | TRBV7-8 | few | NA | TGTGCCAGCAGCTTAGTCGGGGGGCCGCAGTCCGAGCAGTACTTC | CASSLVGGPQSEQYF
15 | TRBJ2-3 | TRBV29-1 | NA | TRBD1 | TGCAGCGTCCCCGGACAGGGGTCTGTCTTAGATACGCAGTATTTT | CSVPGQGSVLDTQYF
15 | TRBJ2-7 | TRBV28 | NA | TRBD2 | TGTGCCAGCAGTTATGGGGGAGGGCCCATCTACGAGCAGTACTTC | CASSYGGGPIYEQYF
16 | TRBJ2-1 | TRBV5-1 | NA | TRBD2 | TGCGCCAGCAGCTTAAGCACTAGCGGTTCCTACAATGAGCAGTTCTTC | CASSLSTSGSYNEQFF
13 | TRBJ1-1 | TRBV19 | NA | NA | TGTGCCAGTAGTCGACCCGACGCCCCGGGAGCTTTCTTT | CASSRPDAPGAFF
15 | TRBJ2-1 | TRBV7-8 | NA | TRBD2 | TGTGCCACCCTGGATGGGACTAGCGGCAACAATGAGCAGTTCTTC | CATLDGTSGNNEQFF
18 | TRBJ2-5 | TRBV28 | NA | TRBD2 | TGTGCCAGCAGTTTGCCCAGCGGGACTACCCGGGGGGGTGAGACCCAGTACTTC | CASSLPSGTTRGGETQYF
15 | TRBJ2-3 | TRBV11-2 | NA | TRBD2 | TGTGCCAGCAGCGGGGGACTAGTTGGTTTAGATACGCAGTATTTT | CASSGGLVGLDTQYF
14 | TRBJ2-2 | TRBV18 | NA | TRBD2 | TGTGCCAGCTCACCAGTCGCGGGAGGGGCAGAGCTGTTTTTT | CASSPVAGGAELFF
16 | TRBJ1-2 | TRBV7-9 | few | TRBD1 | TGTGCCAGCAGCCCAATCTCCGGGACAGTCAACTATGGCTACACCTTC | CASSPISGTVNYGYTF
14 | TRBJ1-5 | TRBV10-3 | NA | NA | TGTGCCATCAGTGACAGGGGCAGCAATCAGCCCCAGCATTTT | CAISDRGSNQPQHF
14 | TRBJ1-1 | TRBV28 | NA | TRBD1 | TGTGCCAGCAGGGTAGGGGGCGGGAACACTGAAGCTTTCTTT | CASRVGGGNTEAFF
16 | TRBJ2-3 | TRBV5-1 | NA | NA | TGCGCCAGCAGCGCTAATGGGAGGCCCTCGACAGATACGCAGTATTTT | CASSANGRPSTDTQYF
15 | TRBJ2-1 | TRBV5-1 | NA | NA | TGCGCCAGCAGCTTTAGAGACGGGTCCTACAATGAGCAGTTCTTC | CASSFRDGSYNEQFF
15 | TRBJ2-1 | TRBV5-1 | NA | TRBD1 | TGCGCCAGCAGCTTTTCACAGGGGGCCTACAATGAGCAGTTCTTC | CASSFSQGAYNEQFF
15 | TRBJ1-1 | TRBV25-1 | NA | NA | TGTGCCAGCAGTGAATCCTTACCCGGGGGCACTGAAGCTTTCTTT | CASSESLPGGTEAFF
15 | TRBJ1-5 | TRBV27 | once | TRBD1 | TGTGCCAGCAGTCTCCTCGGGACAGGGAATCAGCCCCAGCATTTT | CASSLLGTGNQPQHF
15 | TRBJ2-1 | TRBV7-9 | NA | TRBD2 | TGTGCCAGCAGCACGACTAGCGGGAGGGACAATGAGCAGTTCTTC | CASSTTSGRDNEQFF
17 | TRBJ1-4 | TRBV19 | NA | NA | TGTGCCAGTAGTACCCGCGGACAGACAACAACTAATGAAAAACTGTTTTTT | CASSTRGQTTTNEKLFF
14 | TRBJ1-5 | TRBV19 | once | NA | TGTGCCAGCTCTAAGATGGGGCCAGGTCAGCCCCAGCATTTT | CASSKMGPGQPQHF
20 | TRBJ2-3 | TRBV5-1 | NA | TRBD2 | TGCGCCAGCAGCCCCCATAGTGGCGGGAGGGGGCTACGCCCCCCAGATACGCAGTATTTT | CASSPHSGGRGLRPPDTQYF
16 | TRBJ2-5 | TRBV28 | NA | NA | TGTGCCAGCCGGACTTACGGACAGTCCCACCAAGAGACCCAGTACTTC | CASRTYGQSHQETQYF
17 | TRBJ2-5 | TRBV5-1 | NA | TRBD2 | TGCGCCAGCAGCTTCAGATCGAGGGCTAGCGGCCAAGAGACCCAGTACTTC | CASSFRSRASGQETQYF
14 | TRBJ2-7 | TRBV6-1 | NA | NA | TGTGCCAGCAGTGCCCGGACAGCCGCCTACGAGCAGTACTTC | CASSARTAAYEQYF
13 | TRBJ2-7 | TRBV6-1 | NA | NA | TGTGCCAGCCGACTACTCAGGGGAACCGAGCAGTACTTC | CASRLLRGTEQYF
16 | TRBJ2-2 | TRBV19 | NA | TRBD2 | TGTGCCAGTAGCTACGGACTAGCGGGGAACACCGGGGAGCTGTTTTTT | CASSYGLAGNTGELFF
16 | TRBJ2-7 | TRBV7-8 | NA | TRBD2 | TGTGCCAGCAGCTTACCGACCGGGACTAGCTCATACGAGCAGTACTTC | CASSLPTGTSSYEQYF
13 | TRBJ1-5 | TRBV28 | NA | NA | TGTGCCAGCAGTGCGGGGGTATCGAAGCCCCAGCATTTT | CASSAGVSKPQHF
15 | TRBJ1-4 | TRBV5-1 | medium-sized | NA | TGCGCCAGCAGCCCACTGGGAGGAGGGGAAGAAAAACTGTTTTTT | CASSPLGGGEEKLFF
20 | TRBJ2-2 | TRBV5-1 | NA | TRBD2 | TGCGCCAGCAGCTTGTCAGTCGGGCTAGCGGGAGGGCCGTTTACCGGGGAGCTGTTTTTT | CASSLSVGLAGGPFTGELFF
15 | TRBJ2-7 | TRBV15 | NA | TRBD1 | TGTGCCACCAGCAGACCAGGGGGACAGAACTACGAGCAGTACTTC | CATSRPGGQNYEQYF
15 | TRBJ1-2 | TRBV7-9 | NA | TRBD1 | TGTGCCAGCAGCGGATCGGGACAGAGAAACTATGGCTACACCTTC | CASSGSGQRNYGYTF
14 | TRBJ2-2 | TRBV18 | NA | NA | TGTGCCAGCTCACCAAGCCGGTACACCGGGGAGCTGTTTTTT | CASSPSRYTGELFF
15 | TRBJ1-5 | TRBV7-9 | NA | NA | TGTGCCAGCAGCTTAGGGACAGCCGGCAATCAGCCCCAGCATTTT | CASSLGTAGNQPQHF
17 | TRBJ1-1 | TRBV27 | NA | TRBD1 | TGTGCCAGCAGGCGCGACCTCCGGGACAGGGGTGGGACTGAAGCTTTCTTT | CASRRDLRDRGGTEAFF
12 | TRBJ2-1 | TRBV30 | NA | NA | TGTGCCTGGAGTGTACGCAATCGGGTGCAGTTCTTC | CAWSVRNRVQFF
14 | TRBJ2-7 | TRBV7-6 | NA | NA | TGTGCCAGCAGCTTGGCTCCGGGAGACTACGAGCAGTACTTC | CASSLAPGDYEQYF
15 | TRBJ1-2 | TRBV27 | NA | NA | TGTGCCAGCAGCAGGGGCGAAAACTTTAACTATGGCTACACCTTC | CASSRGENFNYGYTF